This passage covers 2 T cell receptor beta chains from one sample sequenced in a study of human T cells and chemical hapten exposure. As for time point: pre-sensitization, week 0. The treatment: therapeutic diphenylcyclopropenone sensitization with weekly scalp DPC. TCRdb called the RACE reads again in MiXCR, with one record for every CDR3 protein. Here the sample spans more than 300,000 distinct CDR3 sequences, roughly 6% being singletons. Sequenced material: whole blood, taken in connection with sensitization to the hapten diphenylcyclopropenone (DPC). Every receptor here comes from a young woman with alopecia areata. Some clones in this sample may be carry-over from other donors' samples.

The CDR3 DNA reads as TGTGCCAGCAGCCCCCTCGGCTCGGGGTCCTACGAGCAGTACTTC. It yields the protein CASSPLGSGSYEQYF. This chain links TRBV11-2 with TRBJ2-7; possible D gene TRBD2, 5 bases. Trimming shortened V by 5 bases and J by 1 base, and 15 bases separated the two germline ends. Germline-derived CDR1 and CDR2 are SGHAT and FQNNGV. The CDR3 sequence is 15 residues long.

There are many counts of this clonotype. The chain uses TRBV9 and TRBJ2-3, with 9 nucleotides matching TRBD2. The V gene's germline CDR1 is SGDLS and CDR2 YYNGEE. The CDR3 has 16 amino acids. The junction had 12 bases not matched to a gene; V was cut back by 6 bases and J by 4 bases. The CDR3 loop is CASTPPGVAGADTQYF. The CDR3 DNA follows: TGTGCCAGCACCCCACCTGGGGTAGCGGGGGCAGATACGCAGTATTTT.